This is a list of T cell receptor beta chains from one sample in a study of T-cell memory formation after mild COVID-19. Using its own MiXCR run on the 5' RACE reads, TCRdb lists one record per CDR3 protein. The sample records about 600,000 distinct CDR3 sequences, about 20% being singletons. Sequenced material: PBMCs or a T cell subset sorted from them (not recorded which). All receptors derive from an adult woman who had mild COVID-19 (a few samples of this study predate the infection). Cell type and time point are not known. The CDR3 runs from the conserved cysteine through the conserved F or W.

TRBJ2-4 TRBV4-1 CASSQDLTSGGQSIQYF
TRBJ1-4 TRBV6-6 CASSYRRDEKLFF
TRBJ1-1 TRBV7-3 CASSAGHANTEAFF
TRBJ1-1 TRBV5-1 CASSSVSSGTLEAFF
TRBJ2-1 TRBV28 CASSSSSRAVNEQFF
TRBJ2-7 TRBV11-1 CASRFRGQGNYEQYF
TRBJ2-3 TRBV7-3 CASSSSPGQGSDTQYF
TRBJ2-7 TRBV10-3 CAISEMFSGEQYF
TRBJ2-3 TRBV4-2 CASSPELAGDADTQYF
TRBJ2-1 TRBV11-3 CASREREYNEQFF
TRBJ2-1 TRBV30 CAWSTGAWFF
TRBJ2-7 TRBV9 CASSAGQGAGYEQYF
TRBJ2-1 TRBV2 CASTQTSGGAREQFF
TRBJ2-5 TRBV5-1 CASSSQGLIGGGKEETQYF
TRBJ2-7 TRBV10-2 CASVAAISYEQYF
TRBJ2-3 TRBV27 CASSLSLQGSDTQYF
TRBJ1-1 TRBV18 CASSPIQNTEAFF
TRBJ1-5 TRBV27 CASSLVWGNQPQHF
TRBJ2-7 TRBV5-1 CASSTGSGEQYF
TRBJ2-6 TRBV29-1 CSVGAGAGANVLTF
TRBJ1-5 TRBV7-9 CASSLNEDQPQHF
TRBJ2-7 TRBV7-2 CASSDGISGVYEQYF
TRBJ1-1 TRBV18 CASSTDRLLNTEAFF
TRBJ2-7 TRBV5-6 CASSPDRNEQYF
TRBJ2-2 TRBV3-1 CASSQVGSANGELFF
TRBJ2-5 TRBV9 CASSVQAGGGETQYF
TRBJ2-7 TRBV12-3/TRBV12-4 CASSPQTGAGEQYF
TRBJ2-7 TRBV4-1 CASSPAWDYEQYF
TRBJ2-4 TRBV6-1 CASSEGGWANIQYF
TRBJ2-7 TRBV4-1 CASSQESGTSGVLSSYEQYF
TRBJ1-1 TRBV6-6 CASSYKGGVLEAFF
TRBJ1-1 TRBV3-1 CASSRSPWFDSTNTEAFF
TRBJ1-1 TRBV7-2 CASSRDRVGPGDTEAFF
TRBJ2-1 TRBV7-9 CASSPQVANEQFF
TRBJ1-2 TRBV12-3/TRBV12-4 CASSLNRDPYYGYTF
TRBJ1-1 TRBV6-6 CASSYGRQMNTEAFF
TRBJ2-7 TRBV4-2 CASSHIGGQRAAYEQYF
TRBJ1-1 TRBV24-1 CATSASNRANTEAFF
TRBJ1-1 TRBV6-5 CASSYRAGLNTEAFF
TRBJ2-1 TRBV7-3 CASSSLHRVDEQFF